A selection of T cell receptor beta chains follows, all from one sample in a study of T cell responses to AZD1222 COVID-19 vaccine. Sequenced by immunoSEQ multiplex PCR; TCRdb stores in-frame clones only, minus some. This table has over 100,000 clones, about 90% appearing once. The sequencing here drew on peripheral blood, taken on day 0 of AZD1222 vaccination. These TCRs come from an adult in good health. Each CDR3 is given with its conserved first and last residue. The D gene is left open where the match is weak. The size entry is marked missing in some rows and otherwise reads once, few, many or a size class.

cdr3_nt cdr3_aa v_call d_call j_call clone_size
TGTGCCTGGAATCTGGGGGTTAGCACCGGGGAGCTGTTTTTT CAWNLGVSTGELFF TRBV30 . TRBJ2-2 .
TGCGCCAGCAGCCCCCAAGGGGGGGGCATCGACGAGCAGTACTTC CASSPQGGGIDEQYF TRBV5-1 . TRBJ2-7 .
TGCGCCAGCAGTGTTGCAGGGGTCGGCACTGAAGCTTTCTTT CASSVAGVGTEAFF TRBV10-2 . TRBJ1-1 .
TGTGCCAGCAGTCCCAACCCCGCTATAGGATTGGCGGGATTCACCGGGGAGCTGTTTTTT CASSPNPAIGLAGFTGELFF TRBV6-6 . TRBJ2-2 .
TGTGCCAGCAGCCGGGGGCAGGGCATCTACAATGAGCAGTTCTTC CASSRGQGIYNEQFF TRBV7-3 . TRBJ2-1 .
TGTGCCAGCTCGCCCTTAACCGCCGGGGAGCTGTTTTTT CASSPLTAGELFF TRBV18 . TRBJ2-2 .
TGTGCCAGCAGCCCCCGGTGGGGGGGGCCGGCTAATGAAAAACTGTTTTTT CASSPRWGGPANEKLFF TRBV2 . TRBJ1-4 .
TGCGCCAGCAGCCAAATGGGGGTCGGGAACACTGAAGCTTTCTTT CASSQMGVGNTEAFF TRBV4-1 . TRBJ1-1 once
TGTGCCAGCAGTTACTCCAGCGGGGGGAACACCGGGGAGCTGTTTTTT CASSYSSGGNTGELFF TRBV6-5 TRBD2 TRBJ2-2 .
TGTGCCAGCAGCTTAGTAGGACTAGCGGGGGGTCCGACGTACGAGCAGTACTTC CASSLVGLAGGPTYEQYF TRBV5-8 TRBD2 TRBJ2-7 .
TGTGCCAGCAGCCTGAAGTTAGGGGGCAACTATGGCTACACCTTC CASSLKLGGNYGYTF TRBV11-3 TRBD1 TRBJ1-2 .
TGTGCCAGCAGCTTAGGGGCGGTTCGGGACACTGAAGCTTTCTTT CASSLGAVRDTEAFF TRBV7-9 . TRBJ1-1 .
TGTGCCAGCAGTCCCCGGGACAGGGAGAACACTGAAGCTTTCTTT CASSPRDRENTEAFF TRBV6-5 TRBD1 TRBJ1-1 .
TGCACCAGCAGGACCAGGCCCTTTGGCTATGGCTACACCTTC CTSRTRPFGYGYTF TRBV1 . TRBJ1-2 .
TGTGCCAGCAGCTCACGGACAGGGGAAAAACTGTTTTTT CASSSRTGEKLFF TRBV5-5 TRBD1 TRBJ1-4 .
TGTGCCAGCAGTTTATCCCGACAGGCATTACTCTATGGCTACACCTTC CASSLSRQALLYGYTF TRBV28 . TRBJ1-2 .
TGCGCCAGCAGCTTTGTCGCATATGATTGGTTCATCACCTTC CASSFVAYDWFITF TRBV5-1 . TRBJ1-2 .
TGTGCCATCAGCCCCGGCGGGGAAGGAGGCTACACCTTC CAISPGGEGGYTF TRBV10-3 . TRBJ1-2 .
TGTGCCAGCAGCCAAGACGGCTATGGCTACACCTTC CASSQDGYGYTF TRBV4-2 . TRBJ1-2 .
TGCGCCAGTAGTGACAGCGCAACTAATGAAAAACTGTTTTTT CASSDSATNEKLFF TRBV5-1 . TRBJ1-4 .
TGTGCCTGGAGCATTGGCCTCCGCACAGATACGCAGTATTTT CAWSIGLRTDTQYF TRBV30 . TRBJ2-3 .
TGTGCCAGCAGTTCGGGAGTTTTTTACAATGAGCAGTTCTTC CASSSGVFYNEQFF TRBV28 . TRBJ2-1 .
TGTGCCAGCAGCCAAGATCTGGGAAGGTATGGCTACACCTTC CASSQDLGRYGYTF TRBV3-1/TRBV3-2 . TRBJ1-2 .
TGTGCTAGTGGTGGGGACAGGGCCTACACTGAAGCTTTCTTT CASGGDRAYTEAFF TRBV12-5 TRBD1 TRBJ1-1 .
TGTGCCAGTAGTATAGGGGGAGCGGGACCCCTAGTCGGTGAGCAGTTCTTC CASSIGGAGPLVGEQFF TRBV19 TRBD2 TRBJ2-1 .
TGTGCCAGCACCCCACAGGGGACGATGAACACTGAAGCTTTCTTT CASTPQGTMNTEAFF TRBV7-9 TRBD1 TRBJ1-1 .
TGTGCCAGCAGGGCGGTCGCGAACACCATATATTTT CASRAVANTIYF TRBV2 . TRBJ1-3 .
TGTGCCAGCAGTTCCTTTTCTTTCGAAGCTTTCTTT CASSSFSFEAFF TRBV6-2/TRBV6-3 . TRBJ1-1 .
TGTGCCAGCAGCTTAGCGGGGGGGCAAGAGACCCAGTACTTC CASSLAGGQETQYF TRBV13 TRBD2 TRBJ2-5 .
TGTGCCAGCAGCCAAGGCAATCGGGACTTCGGTACTGAAGCTTTCTTT CASSQGNRDFGTEAFF TRBV3-1/TRBV3-2 . TRBJ1-1 .
TGTGCCACCCGACAGGGGGCGCGAGGCTACACCTTC CATRQGARGYTF TRBV10-3 TRBD1 TRBJ1-2 .
TGTGCCAGCAGCCATTCCGGGGAACAGGCTCCTGGCTACACCTTC CASSHSGEQAPGYTF TRBV3-1/TRBV3-2 . TRBJ1-2 .
TGTGCCTGGAGTAAGACAATAAACACTGAAGCTTTCTTT CAWSKTINTEAFF TRBV30 . TRBJ1-1 .
TGTGCCAGCAGCTTAACATATAGCAATCAGCCCCAGCATTTT CASSLTYSNQPQHF TRBV7-2 . TRBJ1-5 few
TGTGCCACGCTCCGGGACATACAAGAGACCCAGTACTTC CATLRDIQETQYF TRBV2 . TRBJ2-5 .
TGTGCCAGCAGTTACCAGCCTCACAGGAACACTGAAGCTTTCTTT CASSYQPHRNTEAFF TRBV6-5 . TRBJ1-1 .
TGTGCCAGCAGTTACGACAGGGGATGGTATGGCTACACCTTC CASSYDRGWYGYTF TRBV6-5 TRBD1 TRBJ1-2 .
TGTGCCAGCAGCAGTCCCGGGACAGGGGCGCCTCAGCGCTACACCTTC CASSSPGTGAPQRYTF TRBV5-4 TRBD1 TRBJ1-2 .
TGTGCCAGCAGTATACGCGTCCCGGGACAGGGGCGGAATTCACCCCTCCACTTT CASSIRVPGQGRNSPLHF TRBV27 TRBD1 TRBJ1-6 .
TGTGCCAGCAGCGAGACAGGGGGCTTGAACACTGAAGCTTTCTTT CASSETGGLNTEAFF TRBV7-9 TRBD1 TRBJ1-1 .
TGCGCCAGCAGCCAAGAGGGGCCTCTTGAAGCTTTCTTT CASSQEGPLEAFF TRBV4-1 . TRBJ1-1 .
TGCGCCAGCAGCCTGGGGGACAGGGGGCGCGGACTAAATGGCTACACCTTC CASSLGDRGRGLNGYTF TRBV5-1 TRBD1 TRBJ1-2 once
TGTGCCACCAGTGACCCTAGCTTGTCTAGCGGCTTCTCCACAGATACGCAGTATTTT CATSDPSLSSGFSTDTQYF TRBV24-1 TRBD2 TRBJ2-3 .
TGCGCCAGCAGCGGGCCGGGACAGGGGCTTGCCTACAATGAGCAGTTCTTC CASSGPGQGLAYNEQFF TRBV5-1 TRBD1 TRBJ2-1 .
TGTGCCAGCACCCAGGGGACCAATTCACCCCTCCACTTT CASTQGTNSPLHF TRBV3-1/TRBV3-2 . TRBJ1-6 .
TGTGCCAGCAGCGTAGACTTTCAGTATGGCTACACCTTC CASSVDFQYGYTF TRBV9 . TRBJ1-2 once